The rows below give T cell receptor beta chains drawn from one sample of a study of T cell responses to AZD1222 COVID-19 vaccine. Repertoires were generated with immunoSEQ multiplex PCR, while TCRdb's copy carries only in-frame clones and drops some. The data contain approximately 130,000 clones, approximately 90% of them seen just once; the ten biggest clones take up roughly 3.1%. Here the sequenced sample was peripheral blood, taken 28 days after the second AZD1222 dose. Receptor source: an adult who received the AZD1222 COVID-19 vaccine. The CDR3 runs from the conserved cysteine through the conserved F or W. Size tells how often a clone was seen (once, few, many) or the class of an expanded clone, and some rows leave it out.

j_call: TRBJ2-5; v_call: TRBV6-5; clone_size: NA; cdr3_aa: CASSYSVGIETQYF
j_call: TRBJ1-4; v_call: TRBV7-2; clone_size: NA; cdr3_aa: CASSLAALVGSANEKLFF
j_call: TRBJ1-2; v_call: TRBV5-4; clone_size: once; cdr3_aa: CASQEEDYGYTF
j_call: TRBJ1-5; v_call: TRBV19; clone_size: NA; cdr3_aa: CASSIDLCTFPFGNQPQHF
j_call: TRBJ1-1; v_call: TRBV19; clone_size: NA; cdr3_aa: CASSSVGVMNTEAFF
j_call: TRBJ1-1; v_call: TRBV18; clone_size: NA; cdr3_aa: CASSPPQGPNTEAFF
j_call: TRBJ1-6; v_call: TRBV30; clone_size: NA; cdr3_aa: CAWRRSRQGVGNSPLHF
j_call: TRBJ1-3; v_call: TRBV7-9; clone_size: NA; cdr3_aa: CASHAGTGSGNTIYF
j_call: TRBJ2-2; v_call: TRBV7-9; clone_size: NA; cdr3_aa: CASSFPWVTDYTGELFF
j_call: TRBJ1-6; v_call: TRBV7-4; clone_size: NA; cdr3_aa: CASSGTGWSSQPPSSYNSPLHF
j_call: TRBJ2-1; v_call: TRBV12-5; clone_size: NA; cdr3_aa: CASGFTVVAGNEQFF
j_call: TRBJ1-6; v_call: TRBV4-3; clone_size: NA; cdr3_aa: CASSKLDRGASPLHF
j_call: TRBJ1-6; v_call: TRBV4-1; clone_size: NA; cdr3_aa: CASSQDSPLHF
j_call: TRBJ1-2; v_call: TRBV12-3/TRBV12-4; clone_size: NA; cdr3_aa: CASSFQGGGYTF
j_call: TRBJ1-1; v_call: TRBV6-2/TRBV6-3; clone_size: NA; cdr3_aa: CASSIGQGVTEAFF
j_call: TRBJ1-5; v_call: TRBV28; clone_size: NA; cdr3_aa: CASSLGTGGRNQPQHF
j_call: TRBJ1-6; v_call: TRBV28; clone_size: NA; cdr3_aa: CASTLDGNSPLHF
j_call: TRBJ1-5; v_call: TRBV23-1; clone_size: NA; cdr3_aa: CASSQSGNQPQHF
j_call: TRBJ1-5; v_call: TRBV7-2; clone_size: once; cdr3_aa: CASSLDSGGNQPQHF
j_call: TRBJ2-7; v_call: TRBV25-1; clone_size: NA; cdr3_aa: CASSNGGLDRGYEQYF
j_call: TRBJ1-4; v_call: TRBV5-1; clone_size: NA; cdr3_aa: CASSKQGVTNEKLFF
j_call: TRBJ2-1; v_call: TRBV9; clone_size: NA; cdr3_aa: CASSVDQGYSYNEQFF
j_call: TRBJ2-1; v_call: TRBV7-2; clone_size: NA; cdr3_aa: CASSLKGQGAGEQFF
j_call: TRBJ1-2; v_call: TRBV29-1; clone_size: NA; cdr3_aa: CSVEDQGQQLYGYTF
j_call: TRBJ2-5; v_call: TRBV18; clone_size: NA; cdr3_aa: CASSPSSRTGETQYF
j_call: TRBJ2-5; v_call: TRBV6-1; clone_size: NA; cdr3_aa: CASSEMSPRETQYF
j_call: TRBJ2-1; v_call: TRBV9; clone_size: NA; cdr3_aa: CASNRGDLRFNEQFF
j_call: TRBJ1-6; v_call: TRBV7-9; clone_size: once; cdr3_aa: CASSSGQGGNSPLHF
j_call: TRBJ1-2; v_call: TRBV7-9; clone_size: NA; cdr3_aa: CASSLLAGGYTF
j_call: TRBJ1-1; v_call: TRBV11-3; clone_size: NA; cdr3_aa: CASSSTMNTEAFF
j_call: TRBJ1-2; v_call: TRBV11-2; clone_size: NA; cdr3_aa: CASRPLRDRLSGYTF
j_call: TRBJ1-2; v_call: TRBV29-1; clone_size: NA; cdr3_aa: CSASKGENYGYTF
j_call: TRBJ1-3; v_call: TRBV6-5; clone_size: NA; cdr3_aa: CASSYSTGGGNTIYF
j_call: TRBJ1-2; v_call: TRBV6-5; clone_size: once; cdr3_aa: CASRRQGLGYGYTF
j_call: TRBJ1-3; v_call: TRBV12-5; clone_size: NA; cdr3_aa: CAWGGTGPGNTIYF